This TCR beta chain was identified in a study of cytomegalovirus exposure and HLA in healthy donors. The study's findings and limits: The study recorded more than 150 TCR beta chains that were cytomegalovirus-associated. Reports credit the classifier with highly specific, highly sensitive diagnosis of cytomegalovirus status. Subsequent analysis showed first-cohort TCR clusters tending to co-occur in about 110 validation repertoires. Most TCRs appeared rarely, but some public TCRs recurred in many donors.

CDR3 length: 16 residues. J lost 8 bases, V lost 5 bases, and 16 bases had no gene match. Per the germline V gene, CDR1 is SGHTA and CDR2 is FQGNSA. Measured with immunoSEQ multiplex PCR; TCRdb has only the in-frame clones, and not every one. The data show under 200,000 clones, around 92% seen once. Comments on this clone: The antigen is not known.

The TCR sequence derives from a man between 18 and 29 years old in good health and CMV-seropositive. The V and J genes are TRBV7-2 and TRBJ1-2, with TRBD1 matching 8 bases. Input material: PBMCs. CDR3 sequence reads: CASSLQADRGVWGYTF. Written as DNA, the CDR3 is TGTGCCAGCAGCCTCCAGGCCGACAGGGGTGTTTGGGGCTACACCTTC.